These 25 T cell receptor beta chains came from one sample sequenced in a study of somatic mutations in cytotoxic T cells in rheumatoid arthritis. The assay was immunoSEQ multiplex PCR, and TCRdb's table has in-frame clones only and misses some. The repertoire holds over 15,000 clones, with about 85% as singletons. The specimen was CD8+ T cells sorted from blood. These receptors all come from a man between 18 and 35 years old with rheumatoid arthritis.

The chain links TRBV27 to TRBJ1-1, with D uncertain. The V gene lost 5 bases and the J gene lost 4 bases, with 8 bases spanning the gap. The CDR3 has 12 residues. Germline values: CDR1 MNHEY, CDR2 SMNVEV (reference sequence). CDR3 protein: CASSPQATEAFF. The CDR3 DNA is TGTGCCAGCAGTCCCCAGGCCACTGAAGCTTTCTTT.

The chain uses TRBV11-1 and TRBJ2-3; 10 nucleotides match TRBD2. The trim removed 6 bases at V and 5 bases at J, leaving 2 bases unmatched. This CDR3 is built from 13 residues. CDR1 SGHAT and CDR2 FQDESV come from the germline V gene (reference sequence). The CDR3 here is CASSSGGIDTQYF. In DNA form, the CDR3 reads TGTGCCAGCAGTAGCGGGGGGATAGATACGCAGTATTTT.

This chain connects TRBV4-1 to TRBJ2-1, with D perhaps matching TRBD1 (6 bases). Trimming stripped 4 bases from V and 8 bases from J, with 24 bases between. The CDR3 extends over 17 amino acids. Germline V gives CDR1 MGHRA, CDR2 YSYEKL. CDR3 loop: CASSLTLQEKTGDEQFF. The CDR3 bases are TGCGCCAGCAGCCTGACCCTCCAAGAAAAGACAGGTGATGAGCAGTTCTTC.

The chain employs TRBV20-1 and TRBJ2-1; D uncertain. Germline V gene data show CDR1 as DFQATT and CDR2 as SNEGSKA (reference sequence). The CDR3 runs to 11 residues. The V end was cut by 7 bases, the J end by 0 bases, with 4 bases between. The CDR3: CSESSYNEQFF. CDR3 bases: TGCAGTGAGAGCTCCTACAATGAGCAGTTCTTC.

The chain combines TRBV25-1 with TRBJ1-5, with 9 bases fitting TRBD1. Per germline, CDR1 MGHDK and CDR2 SYGVNS. J was trimmed by 4 bases and V by 4 bases; bases with no gene match: 5. The CDR3 runs to 15 residues. The CDR3 is CASSASTGGNQPQHF. In DNA, the CDR3 is TGTGCCAGCAGTGCATCGACAGGGGGGAATCAGCCCCAGCATTTT.

By share, this clone ranks as medium-sized. The chain uses TRBV6-4 and TRBJ2-2; D remains unclear. The V gene lost 4 bases and the J gene lost 1 base, with 4 bases spanning the gap. This CDR3 comprises 13 residues. Germline CDR1 is MRHNA and CDR2 is SNTAGT. This chain's CDR3 is CASSAGNTGELFF. CDR3 in DNA: TGTGCCAGCAGTGCAGGGAACACCGGGGAGCTGTTTTTT.

The chain carries TRBV9 and TRBJ2-1, with D possibly TRBD2 on 5 matching bases. Deletions cut 0 bases from V and 5 bases from J, with 12 bases between. The CDR3 totals 15 residues. Germline V gene data show CDR1 as SGDLS and CDR2 as YYNGEE. CDR3 coding DNA: TGTGCCAGCAGCGTAGTCGGGGTTAGCCACAATGAGCAGTTCTTC. Translated: CASSVVGVSHNEQFF.

The V call is TRBV4-1, the J call TRBJ1-2, with D tentatively TRBD1 (5 bases). Trimming removed 0 bases from V and 8 bases from J, with 22 bases in between. There are 17 residues in the CDR3. Germline V lookup: CDR1 MGHRA, CDR2 YSYEKL. The CDR3 sequence: CASSQDPHGTSAEGYTF. CDR3 in DNA: TGCGCCAGCAGCCAAGACCCACATGGGACGTCGGCGGAAGGCTACACCTTC.

The rearrangement joins TRBV7-9 to TRBJ2-7; tentatively, D is TRBD2 (5 bases). Germline V gene sequence: CDR1 SEHNR, CDR2 FQNEAQ (reference sequence). This CDR3 contains 12 residues. Trimming took off 5 bases at V and 7 bases at J, with 12 bases between the two ends. This CDR3 is CASSPERGEQYF. CDR3 nucleotides: TGTGCCAGCAGCCCCGAACGGGGAGAGCAGTACTTC.

Only one count was recorded for this clone. The gene calls are TRBV6-5 and TRBJ1-1, with 7 bases fitting TRBD1. Germline CDR1 and CDR2: MNHEY and SVGAGI. Trimming removed 4 bases from V and 3 bases from J; junction bases left unmatched: 2. This CDR3 is built from 13 residues. The CDR3 region is CASSSGGHTEAFF. CDR3 DNA: TGTGCCAGCAGTTCAGGGGGACACACTGAAGCTTTCTTT.

The V call is TRBV30, the J call TRBJ1-3; unclear D gene. This CDR3 contains 13 residues. V was trimmed by 0 bases and J by 4 bases, leaving 7 bases between them. CDR1 GTSNPN and CDR2 SVGIG come from the germline V gene (reference sequence). CDR3 nucleotide sequence: TGTGCCTGGAGTGTAGCTGGCGGAAACACCATATATTTT. This sequence encodes CAWSVAGGNTIYF.

The chain employs TRBV30 and TRBJ2-7, with D perhaps matching TRBD1 (5 bases). V dropped 3 bases and J dropped 1 base, with 7 bases sitting between them. The V gene's germline CDR1 is GTSNPN and CDR2 SVGIG (reference sequence). There are 12 residues in the CDR3. The CDR3 DNA sequence: TGTGCCTGGAGAGGGGAATCCTACGAGCAGTACTTC. Residues: CAWRGESYEQYF.

The V gene is TRBV6-1, the J gene TRBJ1-1; D is ambiguous. Germline V CDR1 and CDR2: MNHNS, SASEGT. The CDR3 consists of 12 residues. V dropped 6 bases and J dropped 4 bases, with 9 bases sitting between them. CDR3 in DNA: TGTGCCAGCAGATTAAGTGGCACTGAAGCTTTCTTT. As protein: CASRLSGTEAFF.

The chain couples TRBV9 to TRBJ2-7; D gene ambiguous. V was pared by 0 bases and J by 4 bases, with 5 bases between. This CDR3 spans 12 amino acids. Looked up from germline, CDR1 is SGDLS and CDR2 is YYNGEE. The CDR3 nucleotides are TGTGCCAGCAGCGTAGGGGGTTACGAGCAGTACTTC. As protein: CASSVGGYEQYF.

The chain is built from TRBV6-4 and TRBJ2-3; D not certain. CDR1 and CDR2 (germline): MRHNA, SNTAGT. V was clipped by 4 bases and J by 0 bases, with 8 bases between them. This CDR3 is 14 amino acids long. CDR3 sequence: CASSVGDSTDTQYF. The CDR3 DNA reads TGTGCCAGCAGTGTTGGCGATAGCACAGATACGCAGTATTTT.

The rearrangement joins TRBV7-3 to TRBJ2-3; 10 bases are shared with TRBD2. Germline assignment: CDR1 SGHTA and CDR2 FQGTGA. V shed 7 bases and J 4 bases; nucleotides not matched to a gene: 5. The CDR3 totals 14 residues. CDR3 loop: CASNSGGSADTQYF. The CDR3 DNA is TGTGCCAGCAATAGCGGGGGGTCGGCAGATACGCAGTATTTT.

This clone was seen a few times. The chain has TRBV28 and TRBJ1-2, with D perhaps matching TRBD1 (6 bases). CDR1 MDHEN and CDR2 SYDVKM come from the germline V gene. The CDR3 loop spans 15 amino acids. Deletions cut 5 bases from V and 4 bases from J, with 17 bases between. This chain's CDR3 is CASSPRGRGIYGYTF. CDR3 nucleotides: TGTGCCAGCAGTCCCCGGGGCAGGGGAATCTATGGCTACACCTTC.

The genes are TRBV11-1 and TRBJ2-5; D is possibly TRBD1 (6 bases). The CDR3 is 14 amino acids. V lost 5 bases and J 4 bases, leaving 14 bases between the germline ends. Germline CDR1 reads SGHAT; CDR2 reads FQDESV (reference sequence). The CDR3 sequence is CASSDTGKRETQYF. CDR3 nucleotides: TGTGCCAGCAGCGATACAGGGAAACGAGAGACCCAGTACTTC.

The V and J genes are TRBV28 and TRBJ1-2; 7 nucleotides agree with TRBD1. V gave up 5 bases and J gave up 2 bases; unmatched junction bases: 2. CDR1 is MDHEN and CDR2 is SYDVKM in the germline V gene. CDR3 length: 13 amino acids. In DNA, the CDR3 is TGTGCCAGCAGTAAGGGACAGAACTATGGCTACACCTTC. Translated: CASSKGQNYGYTF.

This chain connects TRBV4-1 to TRBJ2-5; 8 nucleotides line up with TRBD2. In germline, CDR1 is MGHRA, CDR2 YSYEKL. The CDR3 spans 15 residues. V shed 0 bases, J shed 5 bases, and the junction held 5 bases outside the gene matches. Here the CDR3 reads CASSQDSGELETQYF. For the CDR3, the DNA is TGCGCCAGCAGCCAAGATAGCGGGGAGCTGGAGACCCAGTACTTC.

The V call is TRBV10-1, the J call TRBJ2-3; TRBD2 matches 8 bases. Per germline, CDR1 WNHNN and CDR2 SYGVQD (reference sequence). V lost 9 bases and J lost 3; bases outside the gene matches: 11. CDR3 length equals 15 residues. This CDR3 is CASNLPGLGTDTQYF. The CDR3 nucleotides are TGCGCCAGTAACCTGCCGGGACTAGGGACAGATACGCAGTATTTT.

This clone has more than one count but fewer than ten. V is TRBV30 and J is TRBJ1-2, with D uncertain. Trimming took 2 bases from V and 8 from J, leaving 12 bases between them. The germline V gene encodes CDR1 GTSNPN and CDR2 SVGIG (reference sequence). The CDR3 covers 12 residues. CDR3 DNA: TGTGCCTGGAGTTTGGATACCGGGGGCTACACCTTC. Amino acid sequence: CAWSLDTGGYTF.

The chain recombines TRBV7-2 with TRBJ1-2; D ambiguous. V shed 1 base and J shed 7 bases, with 7 bases lying between them. CDR1 and CDR2 (germline): SGHTA, FQGNSA. The CDR3 has 12 residues. CDR3: CASSLGSGGYTF. CDR3 DNA sequence: TGTGCCAGCAGCTTAGGTTCGGGTGGCTACACCTTC.

The rearrangement links TRBV4-1 to TRBJ1-2; TRBD1 aligns across 8 bases. The J segment lost 2 bases and the V segment lost 1 base, leaving 3 bases of the junction unmatched. This CDR3 is built from 15 residues. Germline V gives CDR1 MGHRA, CDR2 YSYEKL. DNA of the CDR3: TGCGCCAGCAGCCAAGGGACAGGGATGAACTATGGCTACACCTTC. Translation: CASSQGTGMNYGYTF.

V gene TRBV19 combines with J gene TRBJ1-4; D remains ambiguous. V was trimmed by 5 bases and J by 14 bases, leaving 15 bases between them. In germline, CDR1 is LNHDA, CDR2 SQIVND (reference sequence). The CDR3 covers 12 residues. The CDR3 DNA reads TGTGCCAGTAGTTTCGGGGAAGAAGGGCTGTTTTTT. Amino acid sequence: CASSFGEEGLFF.